Listed here is a single T cell receptor beta chain. No antigen is known for it. The data derive from a study of OX40 agonist ivuxolimab in advanced cancers. Turning to the study itself: While on treatment, patients had intravenous ivuxolimab at 0.01 to 10 mg/kg every 2 weeks.

Study outcomes and limitations: At doses 0.1 to 3.0 mg/kg, CD4+ and CD8+ clones expanded. Fewer expanded clones were found on average in CD4+ than in CD8+ T cells.

V gave up 7 bases and J gave up 2 bases; unmatched junction bases: 4. CDR3 length equals 15 residues. Germline V gene lookup returns CDR1 LNHDA and CDR2 SQIVND (reference sequence). TCRdb keeps only in-frame clones here, not all; method: immunoSEQ multiplex PCR. The sample includes 82,000 or so clones, 80% to 95% of them seen just once. The source of this sequence is an adult with an advanced solid tumor such as melanoma, head and neck, liver or kidney cancer. Specimen: CD4+ or CD8+ T cells sorted from blood, collected in a trial of the OX40 agonist ivuxolimab. This chain uses TRBV19 with TRBJ1-4, with TRBD1 matching over 10 bases. The CDR3 region is CASNDRGHTNEKLFF. CDR3 coding DNA: TGTGCCAGTAATGACAGGGGGCATACTAATGAAAAACTGTTTTTT.